This TCR beta chain was recorded in a study of T cell repertoires in cytomegalovirus infection. Overall study context: Used in the study were CMV epitopes, some recently identified and HLA-C-restricted, others well-studied and HLA-B-restricted. An indication of both CMV infection and matching HLA type came from public TCR beta signatures. Findings and caveats of the study: Summed frequency of shared TCR beta families picked out CMV carriers who also had the relevant HLA. What dominated the ex vivo response were HLA-C-restricted CMV-specific TCR beta clonotypes.

Worth noting for this clonotype: The target antigen is unknown.

TCRdb re-analysed the reads in MiXCR, keeping a single row per CDR3 protein. Altogether roughly 500,000 distinct CDR3 sequences are present, 30% to 35% being singletons, with the ten largest covering around a sixth. The origin of this receptor is a human donor in good health (CMV status not recorded). Some clones in this sample may be carry-over from other donors' samples. The sequences come from cultured PBMCs, collected from culture after CMV antigen stimulation.

CDR3 sequence (DNA): TGTGCCAGCAGTTATCCCGGGACCGGGAAAAACATTCAGTACTTC. Its protein product is CASSYPGTGKNIQYF. The chain uses TRBV6-8 and TRBJ2-4; D possibly uses TRBD1 or TRBD2 (5 bases each). Germline CDR1 and CDR2: MNHGY and SAAAGT. There are 15 residues in the CDR3. Between the trimmed V and J ends, which lost 3 bases and 4 bases, there was a span of 13 bases.